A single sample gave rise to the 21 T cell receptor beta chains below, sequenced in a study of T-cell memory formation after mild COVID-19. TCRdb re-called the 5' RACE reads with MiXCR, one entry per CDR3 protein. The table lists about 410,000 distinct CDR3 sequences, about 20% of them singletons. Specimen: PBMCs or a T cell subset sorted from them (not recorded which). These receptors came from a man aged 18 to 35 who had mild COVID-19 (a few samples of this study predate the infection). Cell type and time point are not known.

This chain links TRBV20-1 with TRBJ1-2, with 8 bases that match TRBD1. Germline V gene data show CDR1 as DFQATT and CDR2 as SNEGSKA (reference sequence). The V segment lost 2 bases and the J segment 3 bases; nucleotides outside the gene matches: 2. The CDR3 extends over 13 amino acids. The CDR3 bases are TGCAGTGCTAGACAGGGGGCGGACTATGGCTACACCTTC. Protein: CSARQGADYGYTF.

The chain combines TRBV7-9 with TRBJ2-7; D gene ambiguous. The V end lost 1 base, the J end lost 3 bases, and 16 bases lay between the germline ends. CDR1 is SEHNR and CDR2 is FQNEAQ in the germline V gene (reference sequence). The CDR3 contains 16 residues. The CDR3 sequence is CASSLGRPTSSYEQYF. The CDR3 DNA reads TGTGCCAGCAGCTTAGGGCGCCCAACATCCAGCTACGAGCAGTACTTC.

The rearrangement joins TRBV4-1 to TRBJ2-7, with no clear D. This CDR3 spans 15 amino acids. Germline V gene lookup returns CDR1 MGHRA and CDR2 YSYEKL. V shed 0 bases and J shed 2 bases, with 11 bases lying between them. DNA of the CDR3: TGCGCCAGCAGCCAAGAAAGGATGCAGCCCTACGAGCAGTACTTC. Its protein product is CASSQERMQPYEQYF.

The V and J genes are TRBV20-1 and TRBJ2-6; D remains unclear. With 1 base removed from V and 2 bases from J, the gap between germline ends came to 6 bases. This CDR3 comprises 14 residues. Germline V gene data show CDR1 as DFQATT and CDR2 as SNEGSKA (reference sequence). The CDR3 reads CSARVGTGANVLTF. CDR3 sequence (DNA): TGCAGTGCTAGAGTAGGGACTGGGGCCAACGTCCTGACTTTC.

CDR3 nucleotide sequence: TGCGCCAGCAGCCAAGAGAACCGACCTAATTCACCCCTCCACTTT. This translates into CASSQENRPNSPLHF. The rearrangement uses TRBV4-1 and TRBJ1-6; D is undetermined. The CDR3 is 15 residues long. The V gene's germline CDR1 is MGHRA and CDR2 YSYEKL. V was cut by 0 bases and J by 6 bases, with 9 bases left in between.

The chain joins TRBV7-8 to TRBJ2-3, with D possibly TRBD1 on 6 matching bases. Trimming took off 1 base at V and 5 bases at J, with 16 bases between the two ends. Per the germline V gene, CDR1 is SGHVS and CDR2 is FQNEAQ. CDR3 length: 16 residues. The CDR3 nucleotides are TGTGCCAGCAGCTTAGTTAGCGCCTTAGGGGGAGATACGCAGTATTTT. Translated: CASSLVSALGGDTQYF.

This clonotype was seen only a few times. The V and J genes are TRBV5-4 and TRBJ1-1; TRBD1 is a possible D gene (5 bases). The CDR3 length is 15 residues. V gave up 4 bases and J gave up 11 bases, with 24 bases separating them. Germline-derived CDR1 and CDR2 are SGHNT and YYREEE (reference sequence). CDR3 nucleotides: TGTGCCAGCAGCCGCCCCGGGACCCCTTCTCGAGCGGCTTTCTTT. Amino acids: CASSRPGTPSRAAFF.

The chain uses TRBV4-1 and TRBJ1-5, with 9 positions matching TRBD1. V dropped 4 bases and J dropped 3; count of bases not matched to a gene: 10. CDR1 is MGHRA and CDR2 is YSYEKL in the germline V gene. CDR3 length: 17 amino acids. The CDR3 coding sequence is TGCGCCAGCAGCCGCGGAGCGGACAGGGGAGACAATCAGCCCCAGCATTTT. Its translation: CASSRGADRGDNQPQHF.

CDR3 nucleotides: TGTGCCAGCAGTTACGGGGGTTCACCCCTCCACTTT. This translates into CASSYGGSPLHF. This rearrangement joins TRBV6-5 to TRBJ1-6; TRBD1 is a possible D gene (5 bases). Germline CDR1 and CDR2: MNHEY and SVGAGI. Trimming left V 2 bases short and J 9 bases short, with 5 bases between. The CDR3 loop spans 12 amino acids.

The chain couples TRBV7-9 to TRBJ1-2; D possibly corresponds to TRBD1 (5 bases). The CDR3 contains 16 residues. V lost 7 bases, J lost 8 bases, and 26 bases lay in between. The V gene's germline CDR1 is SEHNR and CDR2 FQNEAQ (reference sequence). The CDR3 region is CASIRDSGQTPGGYTF. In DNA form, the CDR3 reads TGTGCCAGCATCCGGGACTCCGGCCAAACCCCGGGCGGCTACACCTTC.

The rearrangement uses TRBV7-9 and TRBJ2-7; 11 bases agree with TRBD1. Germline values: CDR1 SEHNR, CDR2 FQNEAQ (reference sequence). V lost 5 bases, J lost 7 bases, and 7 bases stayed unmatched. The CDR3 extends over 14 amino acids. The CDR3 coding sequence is TGTGCCAGCAGCAACCGGGACAGGGGGTTAGAGCAGTACTTC. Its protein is CASSNRDRGLEQYF.

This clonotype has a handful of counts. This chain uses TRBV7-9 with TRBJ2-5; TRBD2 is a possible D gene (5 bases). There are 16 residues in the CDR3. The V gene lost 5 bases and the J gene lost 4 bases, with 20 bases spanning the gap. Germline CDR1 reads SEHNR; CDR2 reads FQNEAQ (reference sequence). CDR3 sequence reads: CASSNPIGVVGETQYF. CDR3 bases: TGTGCCAGCAGCAATCCAATCGGGGTGGTGGGAGAGACCCAGTACTTC.

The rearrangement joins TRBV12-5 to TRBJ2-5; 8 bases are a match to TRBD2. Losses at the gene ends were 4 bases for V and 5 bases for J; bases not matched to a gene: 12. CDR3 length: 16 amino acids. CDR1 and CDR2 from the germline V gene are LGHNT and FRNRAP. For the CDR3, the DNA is TGTGCTAGTGGTTACTCCAGCGGGGGACTGATCGAGACCCAGTACTTC. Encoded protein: CASGYSSGGLIETQYF. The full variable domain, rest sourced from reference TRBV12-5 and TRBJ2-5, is DARVTQTPRHKVTEMGQEVTMRCQPILGHNTVFWYRQTMMQGLELLAYFRNRAPLDDSGMPKDRFSAEMPDATLATLKIQPSEPRDSAVYFCASGYSSGGLIETQYFGPGTRLLVL.

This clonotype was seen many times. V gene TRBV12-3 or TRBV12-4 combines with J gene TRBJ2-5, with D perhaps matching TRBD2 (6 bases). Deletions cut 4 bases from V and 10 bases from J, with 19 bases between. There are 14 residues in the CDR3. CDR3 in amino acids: CASSSTGLPQVQYF. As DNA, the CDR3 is TGTGCCAGCAGTTCCACGGGACTCCCCCAGGTCCAGTACTTC.

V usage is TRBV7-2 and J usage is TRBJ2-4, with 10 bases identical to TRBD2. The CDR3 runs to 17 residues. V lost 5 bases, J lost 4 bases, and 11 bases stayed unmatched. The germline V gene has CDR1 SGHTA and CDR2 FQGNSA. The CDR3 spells CASSPTSGATTKNIQYF. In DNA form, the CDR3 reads TGTGCCAGCAGCCCTACTAGCGGGGCGACGACAAAAAACATTCAGTACTTC.

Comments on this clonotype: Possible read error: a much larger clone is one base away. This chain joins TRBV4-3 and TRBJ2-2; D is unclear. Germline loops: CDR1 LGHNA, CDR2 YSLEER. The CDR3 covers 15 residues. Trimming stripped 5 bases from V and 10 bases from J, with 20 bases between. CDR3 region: CASSKGWAGEQELFF. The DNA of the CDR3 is TGCGCCAGCAGCAAAGGTTGGGCTGGGGAACAGGAGCTGTTTTTT.

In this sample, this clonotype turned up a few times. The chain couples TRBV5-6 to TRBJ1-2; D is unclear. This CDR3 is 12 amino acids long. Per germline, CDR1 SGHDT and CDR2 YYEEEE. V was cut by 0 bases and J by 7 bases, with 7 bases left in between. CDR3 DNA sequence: TGTGCCAGCAGCTTGGAGTCGGGTGGCTACACCTTC. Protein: CASSLESGGYTF.

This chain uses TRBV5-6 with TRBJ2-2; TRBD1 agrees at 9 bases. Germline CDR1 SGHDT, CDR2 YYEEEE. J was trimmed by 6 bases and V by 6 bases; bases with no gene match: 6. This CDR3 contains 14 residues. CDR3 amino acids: CASKMGQGPGELFF. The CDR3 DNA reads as TGTGCCAGCAAAATGGGACAGGGCCCCGGGGAGCTGTTTTTT.

CDR3 bases: TGCGCCAGCAGCCTTGGGGGAGGTTACTCCTATAATTCACCCCTCCACTTT. Translation gives CASSLGGGYSYNSPLHF. The V gene is TRBV4-3, the J gene TRBJ1-6; D perhaps matches TRBD1 (5 bases). The CDR3 runs 17 residues. Trimming removed 4 bases from V and 0 bases from J, with 13 bases in between. From germline, CDR1 is LGHNA and CDR2 YSLEER.

The CDR3 loop reads CASSPSRDRGQPQHF. CDR3 sequence (DNA): TGTGCCAGCTCACCCTCCCGGGACAGGGGTCAGCCCCAGCATTTT. The J gene is TRBJ1-5, the V gene TRBV18; TRBD1 matches at 10 bases. The CDR3 loop spans 15 amino acids. Unmatched junction bases numbered 5, after V lost 3 bases and J lost 6 bases. Germline CDR1 KGHSH, CDR2 LQKENI.

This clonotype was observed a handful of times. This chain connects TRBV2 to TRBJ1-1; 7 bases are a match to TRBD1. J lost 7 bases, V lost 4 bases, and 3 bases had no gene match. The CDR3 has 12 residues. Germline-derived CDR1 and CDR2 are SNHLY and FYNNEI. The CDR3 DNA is TGTGCCAGCAGTGGAACAGGGGTTGAAGCTTTCTTT. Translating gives CASSGTGVEAFF.